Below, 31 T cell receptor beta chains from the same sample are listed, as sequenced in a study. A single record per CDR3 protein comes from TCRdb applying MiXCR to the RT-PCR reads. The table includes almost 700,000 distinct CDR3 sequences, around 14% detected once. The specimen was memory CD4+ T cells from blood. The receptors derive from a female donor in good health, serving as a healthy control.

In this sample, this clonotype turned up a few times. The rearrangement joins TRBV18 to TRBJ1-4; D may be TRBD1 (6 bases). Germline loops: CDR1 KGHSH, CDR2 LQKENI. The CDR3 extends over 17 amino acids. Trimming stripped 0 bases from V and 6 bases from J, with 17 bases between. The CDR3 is CASSPPAFVRTDEKLFF. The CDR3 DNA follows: TGTGCCAGCTCACCACCGGCATTTGTTAGGACAGATGAAAAACTGTTTTTT.

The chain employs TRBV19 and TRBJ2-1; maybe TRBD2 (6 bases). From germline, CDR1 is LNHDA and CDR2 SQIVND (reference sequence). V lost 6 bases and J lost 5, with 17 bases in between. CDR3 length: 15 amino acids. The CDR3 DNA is TGTGCCAGTAGAACCGGGGCGAGGGAGGACAATGAGCAGTTCTTC. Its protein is CASRTGAREDNEQFF.

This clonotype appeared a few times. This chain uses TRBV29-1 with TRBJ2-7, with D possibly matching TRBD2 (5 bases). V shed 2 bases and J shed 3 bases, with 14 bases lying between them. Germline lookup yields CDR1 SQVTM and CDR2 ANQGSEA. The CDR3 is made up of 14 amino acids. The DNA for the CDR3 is TGCAGCGTTGAATCCGGGATAGGAAGCTACGAGCAGTACTTC. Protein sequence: CSVESGIGSYEQYF.

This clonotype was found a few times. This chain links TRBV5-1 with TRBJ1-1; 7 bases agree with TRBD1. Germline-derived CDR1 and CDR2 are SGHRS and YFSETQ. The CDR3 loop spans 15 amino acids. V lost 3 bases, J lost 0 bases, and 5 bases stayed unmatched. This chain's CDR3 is CASSWTGLMNTEAFF. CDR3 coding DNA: TGCGCCAGCAGCTGGACAGGCCTCATGAACACTGAAGCTTTCTTT. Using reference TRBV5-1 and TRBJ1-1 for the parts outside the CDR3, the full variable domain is KAGVTQTPRYLIKTRGQQVTLSCSPISGHRSVSWYQQTPGQGLQFLFEYFSETQRNKGNFPGRFSGRQFSNSRSEMNVSTLELGDSALYLCASSWTGLMNTEAFFGQGTRLTVV.

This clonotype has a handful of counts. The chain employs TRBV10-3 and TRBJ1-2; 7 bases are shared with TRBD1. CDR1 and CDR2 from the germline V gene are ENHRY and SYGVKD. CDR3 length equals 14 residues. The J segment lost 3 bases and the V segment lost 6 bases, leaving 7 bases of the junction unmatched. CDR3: CAIRGPGQDYGYTF. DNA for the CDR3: TGTGCCATCAGAGGTCCTGGACAGGACTATGGCTACACCTTC.

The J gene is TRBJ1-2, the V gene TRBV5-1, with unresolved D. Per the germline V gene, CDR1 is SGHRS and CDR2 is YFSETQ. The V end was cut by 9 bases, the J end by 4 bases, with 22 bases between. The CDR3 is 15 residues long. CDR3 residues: CATSAGGILGYGYTF. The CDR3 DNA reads TGCGCCACCTCGGCAGGAGGCATCCTAGGCTATGGCTACACCTTC.

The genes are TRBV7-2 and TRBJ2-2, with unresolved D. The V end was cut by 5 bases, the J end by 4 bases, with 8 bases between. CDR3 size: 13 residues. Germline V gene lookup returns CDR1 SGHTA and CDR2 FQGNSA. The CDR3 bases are TGTGCCAGCAGCCGTCAGAGCACCGGGGAGCTGTTTTTT. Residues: CASSRQSTGELFF.

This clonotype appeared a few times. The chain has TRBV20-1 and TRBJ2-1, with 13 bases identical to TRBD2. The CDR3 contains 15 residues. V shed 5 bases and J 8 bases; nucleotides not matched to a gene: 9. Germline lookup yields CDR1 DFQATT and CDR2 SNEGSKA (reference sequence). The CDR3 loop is CSARRTGLAGDEQFF. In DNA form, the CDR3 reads TGCAGTGCTCGGCGGACTGGACTAGCGGGAGATGAGCAGTTCTTC.

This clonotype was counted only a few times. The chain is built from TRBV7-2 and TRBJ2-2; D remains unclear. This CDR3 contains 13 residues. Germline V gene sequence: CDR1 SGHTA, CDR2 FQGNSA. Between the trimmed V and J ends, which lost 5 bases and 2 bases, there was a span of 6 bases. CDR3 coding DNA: TGTGCCAGCAGCGCAGACAACACCGGGGAGCTGTTTTTT. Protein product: CASSADNTGELFF.

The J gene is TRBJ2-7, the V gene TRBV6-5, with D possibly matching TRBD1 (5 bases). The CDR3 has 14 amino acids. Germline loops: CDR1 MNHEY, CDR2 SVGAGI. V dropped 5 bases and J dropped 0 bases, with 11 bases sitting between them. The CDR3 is CASSTTGYSYEQYF. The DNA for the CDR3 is TGTGCCAGCAGTACAACAGGTTACTCCTACGAGCAGTACTTC.

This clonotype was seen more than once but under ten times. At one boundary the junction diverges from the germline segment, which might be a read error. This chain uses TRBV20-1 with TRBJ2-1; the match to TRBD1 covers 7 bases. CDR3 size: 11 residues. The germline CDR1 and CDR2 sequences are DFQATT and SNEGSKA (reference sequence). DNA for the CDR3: TGCAGTGCTATCCCCCCGGGACAGCACCTCTTC. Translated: CSAIPPGQHLF.

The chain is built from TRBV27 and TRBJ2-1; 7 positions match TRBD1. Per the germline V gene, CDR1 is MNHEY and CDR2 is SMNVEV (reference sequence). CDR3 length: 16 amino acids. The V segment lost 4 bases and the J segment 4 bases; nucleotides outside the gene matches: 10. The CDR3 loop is CASSSQGQFTYNEQFF. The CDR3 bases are TGTGCCAGCAGTTCCCAGGGACAGTTTACATACAATGAGCAGTTCTTC.

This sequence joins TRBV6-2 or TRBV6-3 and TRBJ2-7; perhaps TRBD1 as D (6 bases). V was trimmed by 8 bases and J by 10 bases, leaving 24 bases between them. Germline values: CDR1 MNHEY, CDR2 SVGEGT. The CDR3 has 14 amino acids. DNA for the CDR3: TGTGCCAGCGGGAGAGGGGACACCCATTTACGACAGTACTTC. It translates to CASGRGDTHLRQYF.

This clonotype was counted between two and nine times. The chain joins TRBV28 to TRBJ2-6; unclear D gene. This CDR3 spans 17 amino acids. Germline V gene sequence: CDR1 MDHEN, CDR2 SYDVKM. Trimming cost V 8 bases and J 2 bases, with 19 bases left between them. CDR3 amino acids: CASVPISGSPGANVLTF. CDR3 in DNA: TGTGCCAGCGTCCCTATTTCTGGGTCGCCTGGGGCCAACGTCCTGACTTTC.

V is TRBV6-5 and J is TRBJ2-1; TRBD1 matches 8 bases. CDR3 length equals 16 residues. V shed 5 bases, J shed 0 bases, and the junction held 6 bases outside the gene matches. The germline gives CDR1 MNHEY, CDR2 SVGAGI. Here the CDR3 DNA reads TGTGCCAGCAGTCTCACAGGACAGGGCTCCTACAATGAGCAGTTCTTC. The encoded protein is CASSLTGQGSYNEQFF.

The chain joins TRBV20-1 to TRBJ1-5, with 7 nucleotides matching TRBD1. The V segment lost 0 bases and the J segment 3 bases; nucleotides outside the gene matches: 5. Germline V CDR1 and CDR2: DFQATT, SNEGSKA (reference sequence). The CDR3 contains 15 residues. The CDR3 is CSARDSGQLNQPQHF. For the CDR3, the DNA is TGCAGTGCTAGAGACTCGGGACAGCTCAATCAGCCCCAGCATTTT.

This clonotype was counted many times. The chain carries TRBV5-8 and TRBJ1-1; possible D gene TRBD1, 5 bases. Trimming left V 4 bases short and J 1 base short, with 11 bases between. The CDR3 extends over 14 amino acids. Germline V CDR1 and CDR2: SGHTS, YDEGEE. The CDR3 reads CASSPRQTNTEAFF. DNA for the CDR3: TGTGCCAGCAGCCCAAGACAGACGAACACTGAAGCTTTCTTT.

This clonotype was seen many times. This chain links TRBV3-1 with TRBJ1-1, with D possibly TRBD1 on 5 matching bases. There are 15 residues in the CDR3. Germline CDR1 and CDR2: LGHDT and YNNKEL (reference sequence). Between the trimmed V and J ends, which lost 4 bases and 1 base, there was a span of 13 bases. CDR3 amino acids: CASSLGTDWNTEAFF. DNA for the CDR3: TGTGCCAGCAGCCTCGGGACGGATTGGAACACTGAAGCTTTCTTT.

In DNA form, the CDR3 reads TGCGCCAGCAGCTGGACAGGGGGCCGAATAGCCTATGGCTACACCTTC. This translates into CASSWTGGRIAYGYTF. The V gene is TRBV5-1, the J gene TRBJ1-2; 11 bases fit TRBD1. The CDR3 sequence is 16 residues long. V shed 3 bases, J shed 4 bases, and the junction held 8 bases outside the gene matches. CDR1 is SGHRS and CDR2 is YFSETQ in the germline V gene.

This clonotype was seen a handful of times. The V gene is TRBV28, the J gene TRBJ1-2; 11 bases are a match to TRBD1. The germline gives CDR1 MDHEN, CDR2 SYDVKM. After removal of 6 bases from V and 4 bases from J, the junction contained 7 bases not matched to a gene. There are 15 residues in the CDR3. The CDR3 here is CASRDRGRPGYGYTF. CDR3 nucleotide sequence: TGTGCCAGCAGGGACAGGGGGCGGCCCGGCTATGGCTACACCTTC.

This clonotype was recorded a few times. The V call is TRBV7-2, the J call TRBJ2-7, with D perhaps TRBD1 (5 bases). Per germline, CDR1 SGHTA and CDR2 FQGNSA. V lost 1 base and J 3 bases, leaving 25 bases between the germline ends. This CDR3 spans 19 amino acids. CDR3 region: CASSLEAGPPELSRYEQYF. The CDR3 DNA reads TGTGCCAGCAGCTTAGAGGCAGGGCCCCCAGAATTGAGCCGCTACGAGCAGTACTTC.

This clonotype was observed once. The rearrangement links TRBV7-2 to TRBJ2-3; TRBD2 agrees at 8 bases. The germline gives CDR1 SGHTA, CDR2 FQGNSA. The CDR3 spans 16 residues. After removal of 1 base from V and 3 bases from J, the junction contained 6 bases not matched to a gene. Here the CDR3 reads CASSLDRPGGTDTQYF. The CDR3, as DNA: TGTGCCAGCAGCTTAGACCGCCCGGGAGGGACAGATACGCAGTATTTT.

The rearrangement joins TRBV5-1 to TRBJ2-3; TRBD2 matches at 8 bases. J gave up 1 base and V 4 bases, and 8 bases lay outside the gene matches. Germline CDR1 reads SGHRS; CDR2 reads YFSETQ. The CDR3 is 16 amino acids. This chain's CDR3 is CASSPAETSGTDTQYF. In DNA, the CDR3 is TGCGCCAGCAGCCCGGCCGAGACTAGCGGCACAGATACGCAGTATTTT. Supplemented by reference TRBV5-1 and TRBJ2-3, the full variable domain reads KAGVTQTPRYLIKTRGQQVTLSCSPISGHRSVSWYQQTPGQGLQFLFEYFSETQRNKGNFPGRFSGRQFSNSRSEMNVSTLELGDSALYLCASSPAETSGTDTQYFGPGTRLTVL.

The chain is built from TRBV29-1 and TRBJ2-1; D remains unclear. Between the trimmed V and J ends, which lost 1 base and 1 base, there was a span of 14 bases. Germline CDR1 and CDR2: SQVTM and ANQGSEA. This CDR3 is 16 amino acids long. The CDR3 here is CSVEAYTGESYNEQFF. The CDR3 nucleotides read TGCAGCGTTGAAGCTTATACGGGTGAGTCCTACAATGAGCAGTTCTTC.

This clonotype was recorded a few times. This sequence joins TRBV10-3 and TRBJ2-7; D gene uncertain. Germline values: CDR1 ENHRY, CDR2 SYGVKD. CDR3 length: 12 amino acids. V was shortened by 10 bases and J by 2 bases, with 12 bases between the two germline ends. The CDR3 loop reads CATQGQTYEQYF. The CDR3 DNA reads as TGTGCCACCCAAGGGCAGACCTACGAGCAGTACTTC.

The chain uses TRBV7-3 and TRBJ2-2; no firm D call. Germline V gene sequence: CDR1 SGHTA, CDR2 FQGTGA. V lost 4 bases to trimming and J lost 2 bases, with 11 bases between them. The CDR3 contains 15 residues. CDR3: CASSSPLDNTGELFF. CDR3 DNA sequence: TGTGCCAGCAGCTCCCCCCTAGATAACACCGGGGAGCTGTTTTTT.

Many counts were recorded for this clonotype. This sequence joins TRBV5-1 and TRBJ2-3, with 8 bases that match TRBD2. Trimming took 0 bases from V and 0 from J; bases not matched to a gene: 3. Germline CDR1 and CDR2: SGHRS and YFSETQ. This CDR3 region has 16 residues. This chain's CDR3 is CASSLALAGSTDTQYF. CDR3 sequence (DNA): TGCGCCAGCAGCTTGGCCTTAGCGGGGAGCACAGATACGCAGTATTTT.

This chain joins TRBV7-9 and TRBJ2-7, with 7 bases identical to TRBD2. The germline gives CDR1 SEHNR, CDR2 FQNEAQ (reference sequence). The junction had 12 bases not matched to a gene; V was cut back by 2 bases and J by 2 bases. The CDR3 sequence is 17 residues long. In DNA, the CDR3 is TGTGCCAGCAGCTTAAAACTCGGGAGGACGGGGGCCTACGAGCAGTACTTC. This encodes CASSLKLGRTGAYEQYF. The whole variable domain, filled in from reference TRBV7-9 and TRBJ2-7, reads DTGVSQNPRHKITKRGQNVTFRCDPISEHNRLYWYRQTLGQGPEFLTYFQNEAQLEKSRLLSDRFSAERPKGSFSTLEIQRTEQGDSAMYLCASSLKLGRTGAYEQYFGPGTRLTVT.

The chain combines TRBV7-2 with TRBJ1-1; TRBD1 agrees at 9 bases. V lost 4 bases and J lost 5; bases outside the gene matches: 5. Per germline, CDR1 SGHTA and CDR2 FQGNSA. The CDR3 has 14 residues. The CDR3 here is CASSSGQGTTEAFF. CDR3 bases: TGTGCCAGCAGCTCGGGACAGGGAACAACTGAAGCTTTCTTT.

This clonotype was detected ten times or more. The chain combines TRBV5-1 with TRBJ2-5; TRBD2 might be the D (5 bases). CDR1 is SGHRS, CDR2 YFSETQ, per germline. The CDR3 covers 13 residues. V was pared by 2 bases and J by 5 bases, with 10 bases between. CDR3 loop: CASSFGVEETQYF. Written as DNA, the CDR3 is TGCGCCAGCAGCTTCGGGGTCGAGGAGACCCAGTACTTC.

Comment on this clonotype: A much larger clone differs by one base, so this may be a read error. Here the CDR3 reads CATSNSGLGRGEQFF. The CDR3 nucleotides are TGTGCCACCAGTAATTCCGGACTGGGCCGGGGTGAGCAGTTCTTC. The V gene is TRBV24-1, the J gene TRBJ2-1; perhaps TRBD2 as D (5 bases). CDR1 and CDR2 (germline): KGHDR, SFDVKD. Deletions cut 6 bases from V and 9 bases from J, with 20 bases between. CDR3 size: 15 residues.